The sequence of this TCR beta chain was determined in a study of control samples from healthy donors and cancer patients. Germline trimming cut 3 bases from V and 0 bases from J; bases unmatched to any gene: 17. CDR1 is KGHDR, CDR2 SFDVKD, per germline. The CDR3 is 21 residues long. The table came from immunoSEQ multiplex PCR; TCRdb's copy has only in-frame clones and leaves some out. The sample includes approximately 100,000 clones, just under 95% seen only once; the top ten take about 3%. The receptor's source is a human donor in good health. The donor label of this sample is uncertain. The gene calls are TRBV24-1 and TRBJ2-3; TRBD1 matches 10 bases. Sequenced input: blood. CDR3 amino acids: CATSDATGGTGASTSTDTQYF. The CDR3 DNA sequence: TGTGCCACCAGTGATGCCACCGGTGGGACAGGGGCGTCCACTAGCACAGATACGCAGTATTTT.